This T cell receptor beta chain was retrieved from a study of CD8+ T cells in alopecia areata. This sample's treatment: oral pan-JAK inhibitor, 5-10 mg twice daily. After isolation, RNA underwent reverse transcription to generate cDNA as the sequencing template. Sequencing used immunoSEQ multiplex PCR; TCRdb keeps in-frame clones, though not all of them. The table has 150,000 to 200,000 clones, about 47% seen once. Trimming took off 7 bases at V and 0 bases at J, with 25 bases between the two ends. The CDR3 sequence is 18 residues long. Germline V CDR1 and CDR2: SQVTM, ANQGSEA. The chain combines TRBV29-1 with TRBJ2-1; D is perhaps TRBD1 or TRBD2 (7 bases each). The clonotype was recovered from a human donor with alopecia areata. The material sequenced was CD8+ T cells sorted from blood, taken at week 52, from a patient treated with tofacitinib. CDR3 DNA sequence: TGCAGCGGGGGACAGCGGGGCGTTTTAGCGGGCTCCTACAATGAGCAGTTCTTC. It is translated as CSGGQRGVLAGSYNEQFF.